The next 15 T cell receptor beta chains were all read from a single sample in a study of shared clonotypes between healthy human individuals. Naive CD8 cells lacked CD45RO, underwent positive selection for CCR7 and left out terminally differentiated effector memory CD45RA+ cells. Only in-frame clones appear in the TCRdb table, and some are missing; sequencing was by immunoSEQ multiplex PCR. The sample includes roughly 2,000,000 clones, about 93% of them seen just once. The sequencing input was naive CD8+ T cells from PBMCs. The receptors were sampled from a man between 18 and 29 years old in good health. Some clones in this sample may be carry-over from other donors' samples.

This clone showed up just once. The chain employs TRBV5-4 and TRBJ2-7, with D perhaps TRBD1 (5 bases). V dropped 4 bases and J dropped 6 bases, with 11 bases sitting between them. The CDR3 sequence is 12 residues long. The germline gives CDR1 SGHNT, CDR2 YYREEE (reference sequence). The DNA for the CDR3 is TGTGCCAGCAGCCCCCGAAGGGGCGAGCAGTACTTC. As protein: CASSPRRGEQYF. The full variable domain, completed using reference TRBV5-4 and TRBJ2-7, is ETGVTQSPTHLIKTRGQQVTLRCSSQSGHNTVSWYQQALGQGPQFIFQYYREEENGRGNFPPRFSGLQFPNYSSELNVNALELDDSALYLCASSPRRGEQYFGPGTRLTVT.

The CDR3 region is CASSEIGTSSYNEQFF. The CDR3 DNA is TGTGCCAGCAGCGAGATCGGGACTAGTTCCTACAATGAGCAGTTCTTC. V and J are TRBV27 and TRBJ2-1, with 8 positions matching TRBD2. The CDR3 loop spans 16 amino acids. Unmatched junction bases numbered 8, after V lost 6 bases and J lost 1 base. The germline V gene encodes CDR1 MNHEY and CDR2 SMNVEV (reference sequence).

This chain joins TRBV6-5 and TRBJ2-7; D possibly corresponds to TRBD2 (5 bases). Germline CDR1 and CDR2: MNHEY and SVGAGI. V gave up 6 bases and J gave up 2 bases, with 11 bases separating them. The CDR3 spans 13 residues. Here the CDR3 reads CASSEGIPYEQYF. The DNA for the CDR3 is TGTGCCAGCAGCGAGGGAATCCCCTACGAGCAGTACTTC.

The chain is built from TRBV5-6 and TRBJ1-2; the D is unclear. The germline CDR1 and CDR2 sequences are SGHDT and YYEEEE. The CDR3 spans 11 residues. V shed 3 bases and J shed 8 bases, with 8 bases lying between them. CDR3 region: CASSSDGGYTF. The CDR3 bases are TGTGCCAGCAGCTCCGACGGCGGCTACACCTTC.

The V gene is TRBV27, the J gene TRBJ2-3, with 7 bases fitting TRBD1. The CDR3 runs to 17 residues. Trimming removed 2 bases from V and 0 bases from J; junction bases left unmatched: 8. Germline CDR1 MNHEY, CDR2 SMNVEV (reference sequence). The CDR3 nucleotides read TGTGCCAGCAGTTTACTACGAGGGACAGTAAGCACAGATACGCAGTATTTT. Translation gives CASSLLRGTVSTDTQYF.

This clone was recorded once. The chain recombines TRBV5-4 with TRBJ2-5; D is undetermined. The germline CDR1 and CDR2 sequences are SGHNT and YYREEE (reference sequence). This CDR3 is 13 amino acids long. V was pared by 0 bases and J by 4 bases, with 7 bases between. In DNA, the CDR3 is TGTGCCAGCAGCTTGGGGCAAACAGAGACCCAGTACTTC. Amino acids: CASSLGQTETQYF.

The chain combines TRBV6-5 with TRBJ1-3; D is undetermined. V gave up 4 bases and J gave up 3 bases, with 10 bases separating them. Germline V gene sequence: CDR1 MNHEY, CDR2 SVGAGI. The CDR3 consists of 14 residues. As DNA, the CDR3 is TGTGCCAGCAGTTTCTTACAGTTTGGAAACACCATATATTTT. Translating gives CASSFLQFGNTIYF.

The rearrangement joins TRBV7-9 to TRBJ2-5; 7 bases fit TRBD2. The CDR3 consists of 17 residues. Germline CDR1 is SEHNR and CDR2 is FQNEAQ (reference sequence). J gave up 5 bases and V 6 bases, and 18 bases lay outside the gene matches. The CDR3 nucleotides read TGTGCCAGCAGTGACGGACTAGTTCGCCCGAACACGGAGACCCAGTACTTC. It encodes CASSDGLVRPNTETQYF.

V and J are TRBV28 and TRBJ2-2; no definite D call. Germline V gene sequence: CDR1 MDHEN, CDR2 SYDVKM. Trimming took 3 bases from V and 3 from J, leaving 11 bases between them. The CDR3 runs 15 residues. The CDR3 bases are TGTGCCAGCAGTTTGGCGGTTGGGGACACCGGGGAGCTGTTTTTT. Translating it yields CASSLAVGDTGELFF. The variable domain in full, with the rest retrieved from reference TRBV28 and TRBJ2-2, is DVKVTQSSRYLVKRTGEKVFLECVQDMDHENMFWYRQDPGLGLRLIYFSYDVKMKEKGDIPEGYSVSREKKERFSLILESASTNQTSMYLCASSLAVGDTGELFFGEGSRLTVL.

The rearrangement joins TRBV7-2 to TRBJ1-1; D not resolved. The ends were cut back, 6 bases at V and 7 bases at J, with 9 bases in the middle. Germline CDR1 is SGHTA and CDR2 is FQGNSA. The CDR3 consists of 11 residues. The CDR3 spells CASRSPSEAFF. The CDR3 nucleotides are TGTGCCAGCAGGTCCCCCAGTGAAGCTTTCTTT.

The chain carries TRBV6-5 and TRBJ2-5, with D perhaps being TRBD1 or TRBD2 (6 bases each). Trimming took 6 bases from V and 5 from J, leaving 19 bases between them. The CDR3 consists of 15 residues. Germline-derived CDR1 and CDR2 are MNHEY and SVGAGI. CDR3 protein: CASSYSGGGRETQYF. The CDR3 DNA sequence: TGTGCCAGCAGCTATTCAGGAGGGGGGCGGGAGACCCAGTACTTC.

V is TRBV7-6 and J is TRBJ1-5; D is possibly TRBD1 (5 bases). Between the trimmed V and J ends, which lost 0 bases and 10 bases, there was a span of 13 bases. The CDR3 length is 14 residues. Germline V gene sequence: CDR1 SGHVS, CDR2 FNYEAQ. The CDR3 DNA reads TGTGCCAGCAGCTTAGCAGGGGACGGTGGTCCCCAGCATTTT. Its protein product is CASSLAGDGGPQHF.

A remark on this clone: This same CDR3 is encoded by further DNA sequences in the sample. The chain is built from TRBV27 and TRBJ2-2; D is unresolved. With 5 bases removed from V and 5 bases from J, the gap between germline ends came to 9 bases. Per the germline V gene, CDR1 is MNHEY and CDR2 is SMNVEV (reference sequence). This CDR3 is built from 13 residues. CDR3 nucleotides: TGTGCCAGCAGTCTCAGACTGACCGGGGAGCTGTTTTTT. Translated, it gives CASSLRLTGELFF.

This clone appeared once. The identical CDR3 is also encoded by other nucleotide sequences in the sample. The rearrangement links TRBV6-6 to TRBJ1-1; D gene ambiguous. Trimming took off 0 bases at V and 4 bases at J, with 9 bases between the two ends. The CDR3 runs 14 residues. Germline V CDR1 and CDR2: MNHNY, SVGAGI (reference sequence). Here the CDR3 reads CASSYSGLGTEAFF. CDR3 DNA: TGTGCCAGCAGTTACTCAGGGTTGGGCACTGAAGCTTTCTTT.

This clone came up once. The CDR3 loop is CASSQDRRQENTGELFF. CDR3 in DNA: TGCGCCAGCAGCCAAGATCGACGGCAGGAGAACACCGGGGAGCTGTTTTTT. The chain combines TRBV4-3 with TRBJ2-2; D is unresolved. There are 17 residues in the CDR3. Trimming took off 0 bases at V and 1 base at J, with 12 bases between the two ends. The germline gives CDR1 LGHNA, CDR2 YSLEER.